This entry lists 26 T cell receptor beta chains sequenced from one sample in a study of T cell responses to AZD1222 COVID-19 vaccine. Assay: immunoSEQ multiplex PCR; the TCRdb copy retains only in-frame clones and omits some. The table lists just over 70,000 clones, around 84% of them singletons. Here the sequenced sample was peripheral blood, taken on day 0 of AZD1222 vaccination. The receptor set was obtained from an adult in good health.

The rearrangement joins TRBV6-6 to TRBJ2-1, with unresolved D. This CDR3 has 15 amino acids. Germline CDR1 is MNHNY and CDR2 is SVGAGI (reference sequence). V was shortened by 0 bases and J by 2 bases, with 8 bases between the two germline ends. CDR3 protein: CASSYSRLPYNEQFF. The CDR3 DNA reads as TGTGCCAGCAGTTACTCTAGACTTCCCTACAATGAGCAGTTCTTC.

The chain uses TRBV18 and TRBJ1-2; 7 nucleotides match TRBD1. From germline, CDR1 is KGHSH and CDR2 LQKENI. This CDR3 spans 17 amino acids. V was clipped by 4 bases and J by 4 bases; unmatched bases: 15. CDR3 in DNA: TGTGCCAGCTCACGTTCCGACATTGACAGGGACCCCTATGGCTACACCTTC. Encoded protein: CASSRSDIDRDPYGYTF.

The V and J genes are TRBV7-9 and TRBJ2-1; 7 bases agree with TRBD2. From germline, CDR1 is SEHNR and CDR2 FQNEAQ (reference sequence). This CDR3 region has 15 residues. After removal of 1 base from V and 6 bases from J, the junction contained 6 bases not matched to a gene. In nucleotides, the CDR3 is TGTGCCAGCAGCTTAGTGCTAGCGGTTAGCAATGAGCAGTTCTTC. Protein: CASSLVLAVSNEQFF. Variable domain in full (rest from reference TRBV7-9 and TRBJ2-1): DTGVSQNPRHKITKRGQNVTFRCDPISEHNRLYWYRQTLGQGPEFLTYFQNEAQLEKSRLLSDRFSAERPKGSFSTLEIQRTEQGDSAMYLCASSLVLAVSNEQFFGPGTRLTVL.

This chain uses TRBV2 with TRBJ1-5; 7 nucleotides line up with TRBD1. V trimming: 0 bases; J trimming: 7 bases; junction bases outside the gene matches: 9. This CDR3 region has 16 residues. Germline V gene data show CDR1 as SNHLY and CDR2 as FYNNEI. The CDR3 sequence is CASSEAQGGTGQPQHF. In DNA form, the CDR3 reads TGTGCCAGCAGTGAAGCGCAGGGGGGGACGGGCCAGCCCCAGCATTTT. Combining the CDR3 with reference TRBV2 and TRBJ1-5 gives the whole variable domain EPEVTQTPSHQVTQMGQEVILRCVPISNHLYFYWYRQILGQKVEFLVSFYNNEISEKSEIFDDQFSVERPDGSNFTLKIRSTKLEDSAMYFCASSEAQGGTGQPQHFGDGTRLSIL.

V and J are TRBV10-3 and TRBJ1-1; TRBD1 might be the D (5 bases). Germline V gene lookup returns CDR1 ENHRY and CDR2 SYGVKD. Between the trimmed V and J ends, which lost 10 bases and 1 base, there was a span of 19 bases. CDR3 size: 15 residues. Here the CDR3 reads CATLDRPGGNTEAFF. CDR3 sequence (DNA): TGTGCCACCCTTGACCGCCCGGGGGGGAACACTGAAGCTTTCTTT.

Concerning this clone: At one end, the junction sequence differs from germline, possibly due to a read error. The chain couples TRBV5-8 to TRBJ2-7; 9 bases are a match to TRBD1. Germline CDR1 is SGHTS and CDR2 is YDEGEE. The CDR3 length is 13 residues. The CDR3 nucleotides are TGTGCCAGCAGGCCCCGGGACAGGGAAAGAGGAGACTTC. It specifies CASRPRDRERGDF.

The V gene is TRBV27, the J gene TRBJ2-7, with D uncertain. Trimming left V 5 bases short and J 2 bases short, with 7 bases between. Germline assignment: CDR1 MNHEY and CDR2 SMNVEV (reference sequence). The CDR3 sequence is 12 residues long. The CDR3 DNA reads as TGTGCCAGCAGTCATGGACCCTACGAGCAGTACTTC. This sequence encodes CASSHGPYEQYF.

The rearrangement links TRBV2 to TRBJ2-5; 7 positions agree with TRBD1. The V segment lost 5 bases and the J segment 7 bases; nucleotides outside the gene matches: 4. Looked up from germline, CDR1 is SNHLY and CDR2 is FYNNEI. The CDR3 is 12 residues long. The CDR3 coding sequence is TGTGCCAGCAGTCGGGACAGCTGGACCCAGTACTTC. Translated: CASSRDSWTQYF.

This chain joins TRBV30 and TRBJ1-2; unclear D gene. There are 12 residues in the CDR3. CDR1 and CDR2 (germline): GTSNPN, SVGIG (reference sequence). Trimming removed 4 bases at V and 3 bases at J, with 9 bases between. The DNA for the CDR3 is TGTGCCTGGAACTCGGAGGACTATGGCTACACCTTC. This encodes CAWNSEDYGYTF.

J is TRBJ1-5 and V is TRBV29-1; D uncertain. Trimming took 4 bases from V and 5 from J, leaving 12 bases between them. The CDR3 sequence is 13 residues long. Germline V CDR1 and CDR2: SQVTM, ANQGSEA. The CDR3 here is CSVASGYYQPQHF. The CDR3 bases are TGCAGCGTTGCGTCGGGGTACTATCAGCCCCAGCATTTT.

The V call is TRBV10-1, the J call TRBJ2-7, with no clear D. The V end was cut by 0 bases, the J end by 9 bases, with 9 bases between. The CDR3 runs to 12 residues. Germline V gene lookup returns CDR1 WNHNN and CDR2 SYGVQD (reference sequence). The CDR3 nucleotides read TGCGCCAGCAGTGAGTCGGGATTCTCGCAGTACTTC. Protein product: CASSESGFSQYF.

V gene TRBV18 combines with J gene TRBJ2-3; D might be TRBD2 (6 bases). The V gene lost 3 bases and the J gene lost 1 base, with 11 bases spanning the gap. Germline values: CDR1 KGHSH, CDR2 LQKENI. The CDR3 covers 15 residues. The CDR3 region has the DNA TGTGCCAGCTCACCTGTAGCGGTACGCACAGATACGCAGTATTTT. It encodes CASSPVAVRTDTQYF.

The chain couples TRBV18 to TRBJ1-1; D call uncertain. V shed 1 base and J shed 4 bases, with 13 bases lying between them. Per germline, CDR1 KGHSH and CDR2 LQKENI. There are 15 residues in the CDR3. CDR3 DNA: TGTGCCAGCTCACCACGCTCCAACTGGGGCACTGAAGCTTTCTTT. Translated: CASSPRSNWGTEAFF. The full variable domain, rest sourced from reference TRBV18 and TRBJ1-1, is NAGVMQNPRHLVRRRGQEARLRCSPMKGHSHVYWYRQLPEEGLKFMVYLQKENIIDESGMPKERFSAEFPKEGPSILRIQQVVRGDSAAYFCASSPRSNWGTEAFFGQGTRLTVV.

This clone was seen only once. The genes are TRBV12-5 and TRBJ1-6, with unresolved D. Germline CDR1 LGHNT, CDR2 FRNRAP. Trimming pared 6 bases from V and 9 bases from J, leaving 12 bases between. There are 13 residues in the CDR3. As DNA, the CDR3 is TGTGCTAGTGGCCTTCACCATGGTTCACCCCTCCACTTT. Its translation: CASGLHHGSPLHF.

CDR3 sequence: CSVGGGRFREQYF. The CDR3 DNA sequence: TGCAGCGTTGGCGGCGGGAGGTTCCGCGAGCAGTACTTC. The V gene is TRBV29-1, the J gene TRBJ2-7; TRBD2 matches 8 bases. Germline V gives CDR1 SQVTM, CDR2 ANQGSEA. J lost 6 bases, V lost 4 bases, and 8 bases had no gene match. This CDR3 contains 13 residues.

J is TRBJ2-2 and V is TRBV19; D not certain. This CDR3 is 14 amino acids long. The V and J ends lost 2 bases and 6 bases respectively, with 10 bases between them. The germline V gene has CDR1 LNHDA and CDR2 SQIVND (reference sequence). CDR3: CASSIQASAGELFF. The CDR3 coding sequence is TGTGCCAGTAGTATACAGGCGTCGGCCGGGGAGCTGTTTTTT.

The chain recombines TRBV21-1 with TRBJ2-2; TRBD2 reflects the table's D call only, with no check against the DNA. TRBV21-1 is marked as a pseudogene. The CDR3 sequence is 16 residues long. In DNA, the CDR3 is TGTGCCAGCTCAGGCCCGAGCGGAAAAAACACCGGGGAGCTGTTTTTT. Translation: CASSGPSGKNTGELFF.

The rearrangement joins TRBV2 to TRBJ2-5; 11 nucleotides align to TRBD2. CDR3 length: 15 amino acids. CDR1 SNHLY and CDR2 FYNNEI come from the germline V gene. The J segment lost 5 bases and the V segment lost 3 bases, leaving 5 bases of the junction unmatched. CDR3 sequence: CASSDTSGGRETQYF. DNA for the CDR3: TGTGCCAGCAGTGATACTAGCGGGGGTCGGGAGACCCAGTACTTC.

The DNA for the CDR3 is TGTGCCAGCACCGTCTCCTGGGGGACTGAAGCTTTCTTT. Protein sequence: CASTVSWGTEAFF. The V gene is TRBV6-5, the J gene TRBJ1-1; weak D call: TRBD1 (5 bases). Germline assignment: CDR1 MNHEY and CDR2 SVGAGI. The CDR3 runs to 13 residues. Trimming took 7 bases from V and 5 from J, leaving 14 bases between them.

This chain links TRBV4-1 with TRBJ1-4, with TRBD1 as a possible D gene (5 bases). This CDR3 has 14 residues. Trimming removed 8 bases at V and 7 bases at J, with 17 bases between. CDR1 is MGHRA and CDR2 is YSYEKL in the germline V gene. CDR3 in amino acids: CASHTGGKSEKLFF. As DNA, the CDR3 is TGCGCCAGCCACACTGGGGGGAAGAGTGAAAAACTGTTTTTT.

V gene TRBV10-3 combines with J gene TRBJ1-2; D gene ambiguous. V was clipped by 2 bases and J by 8 bases, with 12 bases between them. CDR1 and CDR2 (germline): ENHRY, SYGVKD. The CDR3 has 13 residues. CDR3 sequence: CAISELPVFGYTF. The CDR3 bases are TGTGCCATCAGTGAGCTCCCCGTTTTCGGCTACACCTTC.

The chain employs TRBV27 and TRBJ1-2, with a tentative D call TRBD1 (6 bases). V was trimmed by 6 bases and J by 2 bases, leaving 13 bases between them. The CDR3 runs to 14 residues. The germline CDR1 and CDR2 sequences are MNHEY and SMNVEV (reference sequence). The chain's CDR3 is CASSYAGTNYGYTF. In DNA, the CDR3 is TGTGCCAGCAGCTATGCCGGGACAAACTATGGCTACACCTTC.

The J gene is TRBJ2-7, the V gene TRBV27; D tentatively reads TRBD1 or TRBD2 (5 bases each). Trimming took off 4 bases at V and 4 bases at J, with 17 bases between the two ends. Germline V gives CDR1 MNHEY, CDR2 SMNVEV (reference sequence). The CDR3 consists of 15 residues. CDR3 in amino acids: CASSSLGGTLYEQYF. In nucleotides, the CDR3 is TGTGCCAGCAGTTCTTTGGGTGGGACCCTGTACGAGCAGTACTTC.

This clone is a singleton in its sample. The chain carries TRBV3-1 (or the pseudogene TRBV3-2) and TRBJ1-1; perhaps TRBD1 as D (6 bases). In germline, CDR1 is LGHDT, CDR2 YNNKEL (reference sequence). Trimming removed 3 bases at V and 8 bases at J, with 16 bases between. The CDR3 is 14 residues long. CDR3 sequence (DNA): TGTGCCAGCAGCCACACACAGGGCCTGGTGGAAGCTTTCTTT. Its protein is CASSHTQGLVEAFF.

This clone came up once. This chain uses TRBV10-3 with TRBJ2-1; maybe TRBD1 (6 bases). The V gene's germline CDR1 is ENHRY and CDR2 SYGVKD. V lost 10 bases and J 5 bases, leaving 15 bases between the germline ends. The CDR3 covers 13 residues. CDR3 sequence reads: CATTGQTDNEQFF. The CDR3 nucleotides read TGTGCCACCACCGGACAGACTGACAATGAGCAGTTCTTC.

The CDR3 nucleotides read TGTGCCAGCAGCTTAACAGGATACTACGAGCAGTACTTC. Protein product: CASSLTGYYEQYF. The chain uses TRBV5-8 and TRBJ2-7, with TRBD1 as a possible D gene (5 bases). Trimming cost V 2 bases and J 3 bases, with 9 bases left between them. Germline loops: CDR1 SGHTS, CDR2 YDEGEE. The CDR3 loop spans 13 amino acids.